The rows below give T cell receptor beta chains drawn from one sample of a study of OX40 agonist ivuxolimab in advanced cancers. TCRdb's table, derived via immunoSEQ multiplex PCR, lists solely in-frame clones and lacks some. The table has some 50,000 clones, around 88% seen once; the top ten hold roughly a third. This specimen consisted of CD4+ or CD8+ T cells sorted from blood, obtained in a trial of the OX40 agonist ivuxolimab. These receptors came from an adult with an advanced solid tumor such as melanoma, head and neck, liver or kidney cancer. CDR3s include the opening cysteine and the closing phenylalanine or tryptophan. Fields, in order: V gene, J gene, CDR3 protein.

V: TRBV6-1
J: TRBJ1-5
CDR3: CASIQTGQSNQPQHF

V: TRBV19
J: TRBJ2-7
CDR3: CASSVGQGSYEQYF

V: TRBV27
J: TRBJ1-6
CDR3: CASTSGGDSSYNSPLHF

V: TRBV5-1
J: TRBJ2-5
CDR3: CASSLAPRNQETQYF

V: TRBV4-2
J: TRBJ2-1
CDR3: CASSQEGTGGYSEQFF

V: TRBV7-9
J: TRBJ2-7
CDR3: CASSAGLAGVDEQYF

V: TRBV19
J: TRBJ2-2
CDR3: CASSIAVNTGELFF

V: TRBV6-4
J: TRBJ1-2
CDR3: CASSDGQGAGGYTF

V: TRBV5-4
J: TRBJ2-3
CDR3: CASSFQGSNTDTQYF

V: TRBV4-1
J: TRBJ2-3
CDR3: CASSLLAGRTDTQYF

V: TRBV28
J: TRBJ1-5
CDR3: CASTPFGQTNQPQHF

V: TRBV5-4
J: TRBJ2-7
CDR3: CASSLGQGNHEQYF

V: TRBV5-5
J: TRBJ2-7
CDR3: CASSLAAGVSSYEQYF

V: TRBV28
J: TRBJ1-3
CDR3: CASSFYPGAGNTIYF

V: TRBV19
J: TRBJ1-1
CDR3: CASSFFGDEAFF

V: TRBV7-9
J: TRBJ2-5
CDR3: CASSLVVGTQETQYF

V: TRBV19
J: TRBJ1-6
CDR3: CASSISGGRSNSPLHF

V: TRBV6-5
J: TRBJ1-1
CDR3: CASSYHGGALIEAFF

V: TRBV15
J: TRBJ2-3
CDR3: CATSSYVGDTQYF

V: TRBV28
J: TRBJ2-5
CDR3: CASLKQLEETQYF

V: TRBV13
J: TRBJ2-7
CDR3: CASSLGQGYEQYF

V: TRBV27
J: TRBJ2-5
CDR3: CASSGQGTETQYF

V: TRBV5-1
J: TRBJ2-3
CDR3: CARRQGPRADTQYF

V: TRBV25-1
J: TRBJ2-7
CDR3: CASSELDEQYF

V: TRBV21-1
J: TRBJ2-1
CDR3: CASSKFGRPGTSGKKLHSYNEQFF

V: TRBV27
J: TRBJ2-1
CDR3: CASSLDRLWNEQFF

V: TRBV9
J: TRBJ2-1
CDR3: CASSPGGDSSSYNEQFF

V: TRBV5-1
J: TRBJ2-3
CDR3: CASSWTRDTQYF

V: TRBV30
J: TRBJ2-7
CDR3: CAWSTSYEQYF

V: TRBV9
J: TRBJ2-1
CDR3: CASSVGGTEYNEQFF

V: TRBV27
J: TRBJ1-5
CDR3: CASSLSTENQPQHF

V: TRBV11-2
J: TRBJ2-3
CDR3: CASSLGLHDTQYF

V: TRBV19
J: TRBJ1-1
CDR3: CAIKSGGNTEAFF

V: TRBV27
J: TRBJ2-3
CDR3: CASRPLTGASTDTQYF

V: TRBV19
J: TRBJ1-2
CDR3: CASTPGGNYGYTF

V: TRBV6-5
J: TRBJ2-7
CDR3: CASSSPGGNPYEQYF

V: TRBV27
J: TRBJ2-7
CDR3: CASMQGYEQYF

V: TRBV4-1
J: TRBJ2-7
CDR3: CASSHQMEGYEQYF

V: TRBV6-5
J: TRBJ2-1
CDR3: CASSYSTPDSYNEQFF

V: TRBV16
J: TRBJ1-2
CDR3: CASTRDSYNYGYTF

V: TRBV7-9
J: TRBJ2-7
CDR3: CASSLGPRSYEQYF

V: TRBV5-6
J: TRBJ2-7
CDR3: CASSEGLTSYEQYF

V: TRBV19
J: TRBJ2-3
CDR3: CASSLGGRAVPDTQYF

V: TRBV6-6
J: TRBJ2-1
CDR3: CASSPDWGLGNEQFF

V: TRBV29-1
J: TRBJ2-1
CDR3: CSVVWRGNEQFF

V: TRBV19
J: TRBJ2-1
CDR3: CASSIILNGEQFF

V: TRBV5-6
J: TRBJ1-1
CDR3: CASSLGQVEAFF